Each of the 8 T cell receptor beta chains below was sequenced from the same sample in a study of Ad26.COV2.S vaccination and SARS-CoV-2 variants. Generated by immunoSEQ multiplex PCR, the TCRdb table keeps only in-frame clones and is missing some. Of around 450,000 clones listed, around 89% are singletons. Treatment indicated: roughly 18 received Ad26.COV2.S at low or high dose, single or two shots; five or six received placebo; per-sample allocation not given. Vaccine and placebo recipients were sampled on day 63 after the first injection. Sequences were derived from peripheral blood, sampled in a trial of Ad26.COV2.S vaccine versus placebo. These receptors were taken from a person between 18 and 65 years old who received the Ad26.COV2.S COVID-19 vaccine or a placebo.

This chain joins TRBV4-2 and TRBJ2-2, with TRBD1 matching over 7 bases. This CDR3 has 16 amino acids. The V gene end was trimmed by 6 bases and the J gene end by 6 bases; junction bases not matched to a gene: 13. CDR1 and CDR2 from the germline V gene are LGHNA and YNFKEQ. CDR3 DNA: TGTGCCAGCAGTCCGACCCCGACAGGGCGGTCCGGGGAGCTGTTTTTT. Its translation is CASSPTPTGRSGELFF.

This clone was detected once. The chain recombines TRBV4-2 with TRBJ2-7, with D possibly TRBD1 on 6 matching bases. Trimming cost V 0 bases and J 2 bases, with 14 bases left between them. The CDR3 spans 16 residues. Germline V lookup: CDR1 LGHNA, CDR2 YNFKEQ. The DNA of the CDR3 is TGTGCCAGCAGCCAAGACGCCGGGACAAACACCTACGAGCAGTACTTC. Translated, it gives CASSQDAGTNTYEQYF.

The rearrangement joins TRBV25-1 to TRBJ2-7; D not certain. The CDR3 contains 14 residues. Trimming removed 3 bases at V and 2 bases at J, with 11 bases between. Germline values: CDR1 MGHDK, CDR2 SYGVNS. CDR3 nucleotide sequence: TGTGCCAGCAGTGATCAGCGAGCCACCTACGAGCAGTACTTC. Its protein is CASSDQRATYEQYF.

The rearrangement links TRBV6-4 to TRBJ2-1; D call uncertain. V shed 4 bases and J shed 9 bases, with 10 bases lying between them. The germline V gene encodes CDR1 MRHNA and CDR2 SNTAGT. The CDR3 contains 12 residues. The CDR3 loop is CASSGVSSEQFF. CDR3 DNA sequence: TGTGCCAGCAGTGGAGTCTCGAGTGAGCAGTTCTTC.

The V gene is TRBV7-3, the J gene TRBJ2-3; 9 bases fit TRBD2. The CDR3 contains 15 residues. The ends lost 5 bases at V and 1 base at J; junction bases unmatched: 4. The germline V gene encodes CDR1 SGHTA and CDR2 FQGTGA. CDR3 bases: TGTGCCAGCAGCGTTAGCGGGGGAGGCACAGATACGCAGTATTTT. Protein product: CASSVSGGGTDTQYF.

The CDR3 reads CASSSPRGDGQETQYF. CDR3 coding DNA: TGTGCCAGCAGCTCCCCCCGCGGTGATGGCCAAGAGACCCAGTACTTC. The genes are TRBV5-4 and TRBJ2-5, with no clear D. The CDR3 is made up of 16 amino acids. The germline V gene encodes CDR1 SGHNT and CDR2 YYREEE (reference sequence). Between the trimmed V and J ends, which lost 3 bases and 1 base, there was a span of 16 bases.

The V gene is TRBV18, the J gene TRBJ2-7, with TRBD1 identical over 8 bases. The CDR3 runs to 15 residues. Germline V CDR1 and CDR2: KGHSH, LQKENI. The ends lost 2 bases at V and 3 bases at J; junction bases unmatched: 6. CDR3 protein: CASSPTGTGIYEQYF. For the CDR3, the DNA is TGTGCCAGCTCACCAACCGGGACAGGCATCTACGAGCAGTACTTC.

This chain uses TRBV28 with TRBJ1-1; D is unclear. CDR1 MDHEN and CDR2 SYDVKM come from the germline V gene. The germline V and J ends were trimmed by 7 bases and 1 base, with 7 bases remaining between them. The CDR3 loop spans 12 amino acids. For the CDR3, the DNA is TGTGCCAGCACAATCAAGAACACTGAAGCTTTCTTT. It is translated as CASTIKNTEAFF.